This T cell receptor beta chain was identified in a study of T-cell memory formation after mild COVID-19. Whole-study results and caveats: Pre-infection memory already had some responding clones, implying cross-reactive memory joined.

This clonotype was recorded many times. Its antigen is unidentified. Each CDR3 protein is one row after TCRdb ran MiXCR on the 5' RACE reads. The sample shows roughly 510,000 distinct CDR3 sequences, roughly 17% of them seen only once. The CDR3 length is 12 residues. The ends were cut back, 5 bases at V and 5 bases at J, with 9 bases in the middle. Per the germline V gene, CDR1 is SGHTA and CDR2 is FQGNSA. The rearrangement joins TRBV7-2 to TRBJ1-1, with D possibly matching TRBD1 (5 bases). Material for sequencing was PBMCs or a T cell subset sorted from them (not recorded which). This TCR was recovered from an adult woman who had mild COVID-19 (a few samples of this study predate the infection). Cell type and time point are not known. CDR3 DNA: TGTGCCAGCAGCCCAGGGTGGACTGAAGCTTTCTTT. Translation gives CASSPGWTEAFF.